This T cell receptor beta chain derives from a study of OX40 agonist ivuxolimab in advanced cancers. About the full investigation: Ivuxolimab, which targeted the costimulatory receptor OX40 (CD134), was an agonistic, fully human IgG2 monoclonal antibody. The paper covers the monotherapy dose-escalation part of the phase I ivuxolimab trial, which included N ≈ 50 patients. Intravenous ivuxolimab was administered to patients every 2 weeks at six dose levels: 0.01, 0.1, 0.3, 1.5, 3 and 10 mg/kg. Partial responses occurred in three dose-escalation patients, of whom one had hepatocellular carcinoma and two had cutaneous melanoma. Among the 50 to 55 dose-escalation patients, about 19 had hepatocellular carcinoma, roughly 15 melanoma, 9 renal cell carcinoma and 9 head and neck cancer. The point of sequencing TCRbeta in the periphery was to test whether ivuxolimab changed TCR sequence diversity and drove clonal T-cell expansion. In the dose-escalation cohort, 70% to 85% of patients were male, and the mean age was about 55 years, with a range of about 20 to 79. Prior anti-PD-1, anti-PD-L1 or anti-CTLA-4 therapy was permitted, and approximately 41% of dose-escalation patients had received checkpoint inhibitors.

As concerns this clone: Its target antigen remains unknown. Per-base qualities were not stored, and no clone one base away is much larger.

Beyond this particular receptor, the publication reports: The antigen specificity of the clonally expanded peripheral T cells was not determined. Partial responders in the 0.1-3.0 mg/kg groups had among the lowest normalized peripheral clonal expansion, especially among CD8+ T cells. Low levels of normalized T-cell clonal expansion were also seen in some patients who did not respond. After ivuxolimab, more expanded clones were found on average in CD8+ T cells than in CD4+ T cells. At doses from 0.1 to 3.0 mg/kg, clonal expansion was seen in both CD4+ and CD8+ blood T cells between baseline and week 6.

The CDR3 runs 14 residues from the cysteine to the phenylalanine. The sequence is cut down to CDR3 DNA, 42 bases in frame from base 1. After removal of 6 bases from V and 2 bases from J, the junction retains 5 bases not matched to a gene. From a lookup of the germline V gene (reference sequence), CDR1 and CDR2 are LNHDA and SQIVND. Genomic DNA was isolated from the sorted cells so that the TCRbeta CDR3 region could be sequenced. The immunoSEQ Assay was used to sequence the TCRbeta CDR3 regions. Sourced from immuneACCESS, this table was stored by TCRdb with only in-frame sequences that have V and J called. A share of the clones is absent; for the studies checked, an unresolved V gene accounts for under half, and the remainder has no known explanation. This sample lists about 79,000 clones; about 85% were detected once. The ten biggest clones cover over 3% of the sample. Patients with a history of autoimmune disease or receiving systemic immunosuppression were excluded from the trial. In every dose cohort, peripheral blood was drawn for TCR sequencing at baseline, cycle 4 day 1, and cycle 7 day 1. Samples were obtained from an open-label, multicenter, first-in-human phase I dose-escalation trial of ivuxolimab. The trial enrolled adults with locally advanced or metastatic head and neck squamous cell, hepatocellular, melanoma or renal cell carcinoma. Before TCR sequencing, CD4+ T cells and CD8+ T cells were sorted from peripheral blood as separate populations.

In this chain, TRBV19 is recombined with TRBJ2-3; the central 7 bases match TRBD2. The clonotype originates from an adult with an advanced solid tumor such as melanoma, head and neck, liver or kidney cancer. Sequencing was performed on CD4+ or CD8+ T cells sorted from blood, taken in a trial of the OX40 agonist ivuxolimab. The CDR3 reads CASSDGGVTDTQYF. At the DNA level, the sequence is TGTGCCAGTAGCGATGGGGGGGTCACAGATACGCAGTATTTT.